This T cell receptor beta chain was recorded in a study of T cells in Graves' hyperthyroidism and ophthalmopathy. Study-wide results and caveats: Most clonotypes that expanded in the thyroid above 0.001 also showed up in blood.

For this clonotype: Its target is not known.

Researchers amplified the TCR beta CDR3 regions from RNA transcripts. Carried out on the TCR CDR3, a first-round RT-PCR used the HTBI primer set. TCRdb re-called the multiplex PCR reads with MiXCR, one entry per CDR3 protein. The repertoire consists of about 640,000 distinct CDR3 sequences, with 20% to 25% occurring once and the leading ten covering approximately 30%. CDR1 and CDR2 from the germline V gene are MNHEY and SVGEGT. The CDR3 has 14 residues. V dropped 2 bases and J dropped 5 bases, with 7 bases sitting between them. This chain uses TRBV6-2 or TRBV6-3 with TRBJ1-6; tentatively, D is TRBD1 (6 bases). The material sequenced was blood. This clonotype was obtained from a man aged 25-45 years with Graves' ophthalmopathy. CDR3 nucleotide sequence: TGTGCCAGCAGTTACCGGGACAATAATTCACCCCTCCACTTT. Translation gives CASSYRDNNSPLHF.